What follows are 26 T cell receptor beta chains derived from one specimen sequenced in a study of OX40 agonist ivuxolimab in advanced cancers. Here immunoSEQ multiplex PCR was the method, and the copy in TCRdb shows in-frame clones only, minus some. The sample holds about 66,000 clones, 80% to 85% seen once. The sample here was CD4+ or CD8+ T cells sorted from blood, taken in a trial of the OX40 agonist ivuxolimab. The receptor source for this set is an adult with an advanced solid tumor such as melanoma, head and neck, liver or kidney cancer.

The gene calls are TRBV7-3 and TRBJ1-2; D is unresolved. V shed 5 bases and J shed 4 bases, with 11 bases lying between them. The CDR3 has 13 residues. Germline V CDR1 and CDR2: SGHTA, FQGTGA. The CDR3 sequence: CASSPSGGYGYTF. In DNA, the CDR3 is TGTGCCAGCAGCCCATCCGGCGGCTATGGCTACACCTTC.

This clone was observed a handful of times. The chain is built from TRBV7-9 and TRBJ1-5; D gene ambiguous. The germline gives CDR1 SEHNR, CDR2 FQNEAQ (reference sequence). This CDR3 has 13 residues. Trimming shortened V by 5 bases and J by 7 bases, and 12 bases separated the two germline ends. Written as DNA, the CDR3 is TGTGCCAGCAGCACCCAATATAGCCAGCCCCAGCATTTT. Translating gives CASSTQYSQPQHF.

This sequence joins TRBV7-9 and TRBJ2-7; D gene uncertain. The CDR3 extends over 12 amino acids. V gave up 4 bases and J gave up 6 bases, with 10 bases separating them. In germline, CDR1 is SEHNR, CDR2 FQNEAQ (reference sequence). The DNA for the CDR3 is TGTGCCAGCAGCTCGAACGTCGGCGAGCAGTACTTC. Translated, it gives CASSSNVGEQYF. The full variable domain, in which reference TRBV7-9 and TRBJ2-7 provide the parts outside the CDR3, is DTGVSQNPRHKITKRGQNVTFRCDPISEHNRLYWYRQTLGQGPEFLTYFQNEAQLEKSRLLSDRFSAERPKGSFSTLEIQRTEQGDSAMYLCASSSNVGEQYFGPGTRLTVT.

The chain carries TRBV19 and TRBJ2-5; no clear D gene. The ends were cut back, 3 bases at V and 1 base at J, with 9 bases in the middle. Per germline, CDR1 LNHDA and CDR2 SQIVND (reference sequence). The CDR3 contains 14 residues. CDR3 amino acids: CASSIPDIQETQYF. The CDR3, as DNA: TGTGCCAGTAGTATCCCTGACATCCAAGAGACCCAGTACTTC.

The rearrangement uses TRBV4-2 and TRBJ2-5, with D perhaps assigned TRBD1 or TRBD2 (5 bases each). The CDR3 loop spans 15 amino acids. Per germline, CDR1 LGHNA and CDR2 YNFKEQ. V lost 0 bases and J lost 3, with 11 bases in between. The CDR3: CASSQEAGREETQYF. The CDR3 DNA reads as TGTGCCAGCAGCCAAGAGGCAGGGAGAGAAGAGACCCAGTACTTC.

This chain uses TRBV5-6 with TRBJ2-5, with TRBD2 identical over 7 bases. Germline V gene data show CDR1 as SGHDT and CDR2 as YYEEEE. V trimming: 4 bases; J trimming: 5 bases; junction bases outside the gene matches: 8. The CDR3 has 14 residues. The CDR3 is CASSPGASGETQYF. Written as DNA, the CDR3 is TGTGCCAGCAGCCCCGGGGCTAGCGGCGAGACCCAGTACTTC.

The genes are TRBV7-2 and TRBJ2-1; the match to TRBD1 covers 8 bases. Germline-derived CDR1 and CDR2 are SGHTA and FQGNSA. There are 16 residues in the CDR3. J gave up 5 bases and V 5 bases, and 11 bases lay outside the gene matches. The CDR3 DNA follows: TGTGCCAGCAGCCCGGGGACAGGACGGGTTCACAATGAGCAGTTCTTC. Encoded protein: CASSPGTGRVHNEQFF.

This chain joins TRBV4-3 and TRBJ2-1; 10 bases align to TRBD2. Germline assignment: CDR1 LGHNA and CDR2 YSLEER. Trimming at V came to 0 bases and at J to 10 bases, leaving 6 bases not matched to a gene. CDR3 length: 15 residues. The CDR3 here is CASSQDLLSGGEQFF. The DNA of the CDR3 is TGCGCCAGCAGCCAAGATCTGCTTAGCGGGGGGGAGCAGTTCTTC.

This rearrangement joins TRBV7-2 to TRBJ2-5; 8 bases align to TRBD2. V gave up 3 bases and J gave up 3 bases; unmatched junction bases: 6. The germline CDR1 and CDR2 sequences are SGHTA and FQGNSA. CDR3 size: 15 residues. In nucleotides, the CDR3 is TGTGCCAGCAGCTTCCAAGCGGGGGCCGAAGAGACCCAGTACTTC. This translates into CASSFQAGAEETQYF.

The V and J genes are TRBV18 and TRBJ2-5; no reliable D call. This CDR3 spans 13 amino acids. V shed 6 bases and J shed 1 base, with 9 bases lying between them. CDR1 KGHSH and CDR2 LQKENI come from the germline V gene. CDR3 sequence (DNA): TGTGCCAGCTCGATGGGGTTCCAAGAGACCCAGTACTTC. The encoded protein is CASSMGFQETQYF.

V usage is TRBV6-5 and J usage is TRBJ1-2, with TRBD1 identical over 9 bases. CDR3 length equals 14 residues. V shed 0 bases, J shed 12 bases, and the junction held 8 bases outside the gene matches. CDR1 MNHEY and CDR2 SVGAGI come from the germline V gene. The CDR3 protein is CASSYSISGQGNTF. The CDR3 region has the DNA TGTGCCAGCAGTTACTCGATTTCGGGACAGGGAAACACCTTC.

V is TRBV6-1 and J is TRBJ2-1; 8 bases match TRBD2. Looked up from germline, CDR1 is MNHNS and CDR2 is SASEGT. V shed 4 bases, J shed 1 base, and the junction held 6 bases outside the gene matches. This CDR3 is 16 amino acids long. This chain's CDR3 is CASSAERGGSYNEQFF. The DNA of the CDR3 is TGTGCCAGCAGTGCCGAGCGCGGGGGGTCCTACAATGAGCAGTTCTTC.

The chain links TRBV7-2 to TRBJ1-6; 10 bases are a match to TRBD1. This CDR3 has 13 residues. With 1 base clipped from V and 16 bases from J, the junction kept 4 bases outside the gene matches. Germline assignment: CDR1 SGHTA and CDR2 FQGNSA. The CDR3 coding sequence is TGTGCCAGCAGCTTAGTCGACAGGGGGCAGCTCCACTTT. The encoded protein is CASSLVDRGQLHF.

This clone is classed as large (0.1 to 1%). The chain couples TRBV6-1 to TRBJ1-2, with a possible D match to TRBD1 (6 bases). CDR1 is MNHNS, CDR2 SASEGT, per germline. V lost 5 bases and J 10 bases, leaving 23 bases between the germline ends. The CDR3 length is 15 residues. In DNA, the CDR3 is TGTGCCAGCAGTACAGGGTCAGCCGCTCTGGGGGACTACACCTTC. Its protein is CASSTGSAALGDYTF.

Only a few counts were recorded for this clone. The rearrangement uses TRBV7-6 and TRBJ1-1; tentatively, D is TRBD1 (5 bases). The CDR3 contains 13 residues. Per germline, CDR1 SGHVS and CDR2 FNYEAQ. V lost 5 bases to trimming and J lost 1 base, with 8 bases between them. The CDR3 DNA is TGTGCCAGCAGCCTGGACACGAACACTGAAGCTTTCTTT. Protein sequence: CASSLDTNTEAFF.

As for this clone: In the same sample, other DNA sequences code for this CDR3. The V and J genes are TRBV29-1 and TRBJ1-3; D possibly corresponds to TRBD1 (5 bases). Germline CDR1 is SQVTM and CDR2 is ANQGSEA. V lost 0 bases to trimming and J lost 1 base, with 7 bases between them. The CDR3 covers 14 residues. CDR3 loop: CSVEEGGSGNTIYF. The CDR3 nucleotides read TGCAGCGTTGAAGAGGGGGGATCTGGAAACACCATATATTTT.

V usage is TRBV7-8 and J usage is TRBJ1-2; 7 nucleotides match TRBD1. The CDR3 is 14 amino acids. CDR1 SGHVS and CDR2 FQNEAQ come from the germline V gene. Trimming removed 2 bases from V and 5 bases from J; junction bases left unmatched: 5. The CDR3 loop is CASSLTQGVYGYTF. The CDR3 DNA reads TGTGCCAGCAGCTTAACGCAGGGGGTTTATGGCTACACCTTC.

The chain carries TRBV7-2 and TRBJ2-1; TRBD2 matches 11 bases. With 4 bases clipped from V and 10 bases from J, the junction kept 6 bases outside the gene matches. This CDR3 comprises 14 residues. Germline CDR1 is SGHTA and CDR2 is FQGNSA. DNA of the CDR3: TGTGCCAGCAGCTCGCAAGGGACTAGCGGAGAGCAGTTCTTC. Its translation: CASSSQGTSGEQFF. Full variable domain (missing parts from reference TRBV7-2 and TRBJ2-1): GAGVSQSPSNKVTEKGKDVELRCDPISGHTALYWYRQSLGQGLEFLIYFQGNSAPDKSGLPSDRFSAERTGGSVSTLTIQRTQQEDSAVYLCASSSQGTSGEQFFGPGTRLTVL.

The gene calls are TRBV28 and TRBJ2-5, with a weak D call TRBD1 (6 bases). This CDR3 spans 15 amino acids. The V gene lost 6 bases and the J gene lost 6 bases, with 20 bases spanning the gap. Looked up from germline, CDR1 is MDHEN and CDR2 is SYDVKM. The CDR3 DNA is TGTGCCAGCAGCCCAACCACAGGGTTAGGAAAGACCCAGTACTTC. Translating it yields CASSPTTGLGKTQYF.

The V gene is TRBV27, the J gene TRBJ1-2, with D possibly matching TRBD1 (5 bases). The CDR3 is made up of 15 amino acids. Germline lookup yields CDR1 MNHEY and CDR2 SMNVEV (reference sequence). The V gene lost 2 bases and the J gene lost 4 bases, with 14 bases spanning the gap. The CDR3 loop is CASSLTQVGLYGYTF. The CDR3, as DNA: TGTGCCAGCAGTTTAACCCAAGTGGGACTCTATGGCTACACCTTC.

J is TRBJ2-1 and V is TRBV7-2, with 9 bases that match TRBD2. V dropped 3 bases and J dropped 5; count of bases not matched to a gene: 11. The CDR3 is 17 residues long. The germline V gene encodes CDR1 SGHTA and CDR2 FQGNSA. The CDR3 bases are TGTGCCAGCAGCTTGTTAGCGGGGGTAGGGGGAGACAATGAGCAGTTCTTC. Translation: CASSLLAGVGGDNEQFF.

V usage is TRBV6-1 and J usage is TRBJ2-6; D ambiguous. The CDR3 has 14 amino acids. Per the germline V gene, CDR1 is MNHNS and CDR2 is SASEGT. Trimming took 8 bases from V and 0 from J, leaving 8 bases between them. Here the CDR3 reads CASDLRSGANVLTF. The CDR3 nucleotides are TGTGCCAGCGACCTGCGCTCTGGGGCCAACGTCCTGACTTTC.

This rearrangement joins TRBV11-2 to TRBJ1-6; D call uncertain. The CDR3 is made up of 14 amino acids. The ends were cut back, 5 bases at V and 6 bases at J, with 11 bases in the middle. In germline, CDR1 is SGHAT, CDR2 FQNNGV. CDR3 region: CASSPMGSNSPLHF. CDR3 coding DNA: TGTGCCAGCAGCCCAATGGGCAGTAATTCACCCCTCCACTTT. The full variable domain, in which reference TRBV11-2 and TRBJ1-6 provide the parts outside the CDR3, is EAGVAQSPRYKIIEKRQSVAFWCNPISGHATLYWYQQILGQGPKLLIQFQNNGVVDDSQLPKDRFSAERLKGVDSTLKIQPAKLEDSAVYLCASSPMGSNSPLHFGNGTRLTVT.

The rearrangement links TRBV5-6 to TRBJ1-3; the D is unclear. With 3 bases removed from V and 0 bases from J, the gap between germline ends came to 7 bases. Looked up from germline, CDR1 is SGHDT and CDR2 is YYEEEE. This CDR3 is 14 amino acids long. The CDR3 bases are TGTGCCAGCAGCTACGACTACTCTGGAAACACCATATATTTT. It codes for CASSYDYSGNTIYF.

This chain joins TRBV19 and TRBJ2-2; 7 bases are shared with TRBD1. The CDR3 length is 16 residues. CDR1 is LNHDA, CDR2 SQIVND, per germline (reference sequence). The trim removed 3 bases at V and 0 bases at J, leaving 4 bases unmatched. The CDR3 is CASSMAGTANTGELFF. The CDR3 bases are TGTGCCAGTAGTATGGCCGGGACAGCGAACACCGGGGAGCTGTTTTTT.

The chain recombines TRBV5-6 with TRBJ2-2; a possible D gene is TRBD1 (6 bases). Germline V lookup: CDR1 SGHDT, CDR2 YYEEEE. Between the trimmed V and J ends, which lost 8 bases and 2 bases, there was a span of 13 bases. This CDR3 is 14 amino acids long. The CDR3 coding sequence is TGTGCCAGTGGTTGGGACACAAACACCGGGGAGCTGTTTTTT. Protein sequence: CASGWDTNTGELFF.